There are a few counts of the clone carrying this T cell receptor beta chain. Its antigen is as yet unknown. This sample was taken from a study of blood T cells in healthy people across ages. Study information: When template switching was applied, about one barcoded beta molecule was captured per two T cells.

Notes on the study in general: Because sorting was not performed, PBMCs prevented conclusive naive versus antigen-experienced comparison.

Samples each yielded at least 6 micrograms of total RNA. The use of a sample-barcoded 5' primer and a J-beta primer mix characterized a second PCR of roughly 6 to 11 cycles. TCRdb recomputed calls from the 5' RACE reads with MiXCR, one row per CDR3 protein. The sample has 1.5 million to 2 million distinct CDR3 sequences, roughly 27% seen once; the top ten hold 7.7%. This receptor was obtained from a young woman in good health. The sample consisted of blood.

The CDR3 loop is CASSAGLAGGVPYNEQFF. The CDR3 coding sequence is TGTGCCAGCAGCGCGGGACTAGCGGGAGGGGTACCCTACAATGAGCAGTTCTTC. V is TRBV5-5 and J is TRBJ2-1; TRBD2 agrees at 16 bases. This CDR3 has 18 residues. Germline CDR1 is SGHKS and CDR2 is YYEKEE (reference sequence). The junction had 6 bases not matched to a gene; V was cut back by 4 bases and J by 2 bases.